This passage covers 2 T cell receptor beta chains from one sample sequenced in a study of post-analysis software for immune sequencing data. The study's findings and limits: The study found TRBV5-6, TRBV5-1 and TRBV20-1 among about five TRBV segments more frequent in patients than controls.

For these TCRs, the target antigens are not known. Each TCR beta cDNA library carried unique molecular identifiers. TCRdb reanalysed the PCR reads using MiXCR and keeps one entry per CDR3 protein. The data contain a few hundred thousand distinct CDR3 sequences, about a third of them singletons. Source material: blood. Receptors originate from a girl aged 2-17 years with multiple sclerosis.

The rearrangement joins TRBV9 to TRBJ1-1; D unclear. This CDR3 contains 13 residues. Per the germline V gene, CDR1 is SGDLS and CDR2 is YYNGEE. The V and J ends lost 0 bases and 4 bases respectively, with 7 bases between them. The CDR3 is CASSVDDGTEAFF. CDR3 DNA: TGTGCCAGCAGCGTAGACGACGGCACTGAAGCTTTCTTT. The variable domain in full, completed from reference TRBV9 and TRBJ1-1, reads DSGVTQTPKHLITATGQRVTLRCSPRSGDLSVYWYQQSLDQGLQFLIQYYNGEERAKGNILERFSAQQFPDLHSELNLSSLELGDSALYFCASSVDDGTEAFFGQGTRLTVV.

This clonotype was counted many times. The rearrangement joins TRBV10-3 to TRBJ2-7, with D possibly being TRBD1 (5 bases). Trimming took 3 bases from V and 5 from J, leaving 17 bases between them. This CDR3 is 15 amino acids long. The V gene's germline CDR1 is ENHRY and CDR2 SYGVKD. CDR3 bases: TGTGCCATCAGTGACTCGGTAGTTGGGGCCGACGAGCAGTACTTC. Translated: CAISDSVVGADEQYF.